The source of this TCR beta chain is a study of blood T cell repertoires in COVID-19. TCRdb's copy holds only in-frame clones and misses some; the assay was immunoSEQ multiplex PCR. The sample has roughly 57,000 clones; around nine tenths are singletons. Germline CDR1 reads SGDLS; CDR2 reads YYNGEE. V was trimmed by 3 bases and J by 5 bases, leaving 6 bases between them. The CDR3 contains 12 residues. This clone was recorded a few times. Sequencing input: peripheral blood. This TCR came from a woman aged 55-70 years with COVID-19, enrolled during active disease. This sequence joins TRBV9 and TRBJ2-1; D not resolved. CDR3 sequence (DNA): TGTGCCAGCAGCGCTAGAGACAATGAGCAGTTCTTC. It specifies CASSARDNEQFF.